The T cell receptor (beta chain) described here comes from a study of blood T cell repertoires in COVID-19. Study summary: Sites across the United States, Italy and Spain contributed samples from acute and convalescent COVID-19. T cells, B-cell-depleted T cells, or PBMCs supplied cDNA or gDNA.

V lost 5 bases, J lost 7 bases, and 10 bases stayed unmatched. Germline CDR1 MNHNY, CDR2 SVGAGI (reference sequence). The CDR3 is made up of 17 amino acids. In the study's own analysis: Cell counts per sample came from amplifying reference gene primers. Here immunoSEQ multiplex PCR was the method, and the copy in TCRdb shows in-frame clones only, minus some. D and trimming were read from the DNA, whereas the V and J calls and clone size are those reported in that table. The table lists about 70,000 clones, about 85% of them singletons, with 3.5% to 5% in the top ten. The chain combines TRBV6-6 with TRBJ2-1; 14 positions agree with TRBD2. The TCR comes from a man aged 70 or older with active COVID-19. The sample consisted of peripheral blood. CDR3: CASSRPQTSGRGNEQFF. CDR3 nucleotides: TGTGCCAGCAGTCGACCCCAGACTAGCGGGAGGGGGAATGAGCAGTTCTTC.